This is a list of T cell receptor beta chains from one sample in a study of early T cells in non-severe SARS-CoV-2 infection. TCRdb redid the calling of the 5' RACE reads with MiXCR, one entry per CDR3 protein. The sample yields 57,000 or so distinct CDR3 sequences, around 12% seen once. The sample here was whole blood, taken at baseline. These TCRs come from an adult who was a healthcare worker with PCR-confirmed SARS-CoV-2 infection or an uninfected control (not recorded which). The donor label of this sample is uncertain. Both conserved end residues are part of each CDR3.

V gene	J gene	CDR3 protein
TRBV27	TRBJ1-1	CASSPRDLTEAFF
TRBV20-1	TRBJ1-2	CRASSPNTNYGYTF
TRBV6-2/TRBV6-3	TRBJ2-5	CASSSAGLAKETQYF
TRBV7-3	TRBJ2-5	CASSPGQGTETQYF
TRBV20-1	TRBJ2-1	CSARRSLGLAGGPWDYNEQFF
TRBV12-3/TRBV12-4	TRBJ1-2	CASSLVGAANYGYTF
TRBV29-1	TRBJ1-2	CSVSKGVYGYTF
TRBV7-6	TRBJ2-2	CASSRGTSVRTGELFF
TRBV7-8	TRBJ2-2	CASKRQSPNTGELFF
TRBV3-1	TRBJ1-2	CASSQQGVLGYTF
TRBV27	TRBJ1-5	CASSSGTGLKQPQHF
TRBV6-5	TRBJ2-3	CASSYRKDTQYF
TRBV6-5	TRBJ1-3	CASSYSSGNTIYF
TRBV20-1	TRBJ1-5	CSARGGRQPQHF
TRBV7-2	TRBJ2-5	CASSLAAGRETQYF
TRBV5-5	TRBJ2-3	CASSVTSGGARADTQYF
TRBV5-8	TRBJ1-1	CASSLPMTGNTEAFF
TRBV6-5	TRBJ1-2	CASRGRGSGYGHTF
TRBV12-3/TRBV12-4	TRBJ2-4	CASSFSSRENIQYF
TRBV14	TRBJ1-2	CASSPHRAVLGYGYTF
TRBV6-5	TRBJ1-1	CASRLDGMNTEAFF